Following are 13 T cell receptor beta chains from one sample sequenced in a study of shared clonotypes between healthy human individuals. TCRdb's copy holds only in-frame clones and misses some; the assay was immunoSEQ multiplex PCR. The table lists 2.3 million or so clones, over 90% of them singletons, with about 0.41% in the top ten. The sequencing sample was made of naive CD4+ T cells from PBMCs. The subset: CD45RA+ positively selected. All receptors derive from a man between 18 and 35 years old in good health. Some clones in this sample may be carry-over from other donors' samples.

This chain uses TRBV15 with TRBJ1-5, with unresolved D. V shed 0 bases and J shed 5 bases, with 11 bases lying between them. CDR3 length: 15 amino acids. CDR1 LNHNV and CDR2 YYDKDF come from the germline V gene (reference sequence). DNA for the CDR3: TGTGCCACCAGCAGAGATGGGATAAATTATCAGCCCCAGCATTTT. Translated: CATSRDGINYQPQHF.

This clone came up a few times. The chain uses TRBV5-1 and TRBJ1-1, with D perhaps TRBD1 (5 bases). The CDR3 sequence is 14 residues long. Germline CDR1 reads SGHRS; CDR2 reads YFSETQ. Deletions cut 3 bases from V and 4 bases from J, with 13 bases between. CDR3 sequence: CASSSQGGTTEAFF. Here the CDR3 DNA reads TGCGCCAGCAGCTCCCAGGGTGGGACCACTGAAGCTTTCTTT.

This clone appeared a single time. The chain links TRBV25-1 to TRBJ2-7; 8 bases map to TRBD1. Germline-derived CDR1 and CDR2 are MGHDK and SYGVNS. With V trimmed by 6 bases and J by 2 bases, 9 bases remained unmatched. This CDR3 is 15 amino acids long. CDR3 protein: CASSLAGTGAYEQYF. The CDR3 DNA reads as TGTGCCAGCAGCCTAGCCGGGACAGGAGCCTACGAGCAGTACTTC.

The chain links TRBV9 to TRBJ2-7, with D hard to call. Trimming took off 1 base at V and 0 bases at J, with 8 bases between the two ends. This CDR3 region has 14 residues. Germline V lookup: CDR1 SGDLS, CDR2 YYNGEE. The CDR3 DNA sequence: TGTGCCAGCAGCGTACGGAGCGACTCCTACGAGCAGTACTTC. Translating gives CASSVRSDSYEQYF. The full variable domain, in which reference TRBV9 and TRBJ2-7 provide the parts outside the CDR3, is DSGVTQTPKHLITATGQRVTLRCSPRSGDLSVYWYQQSLDQGLQFLIQYYNGEERAKGNILERFSAQQFPDLHSELNLSSLELGDSALYFCASSVRSDSYEQYFGPGTRLTVT.

This clone was observed a single time. This sequence joins TRBV7-2 and TRBJ1-2; D not certain. Deletions cut 1 base from V and 1 base from J, with 10 bases between. Germline V lookup: CDR1 SGHTA, CDR2 FQGNSA. This CDR3 region has 15 residues. This CDR3 reads CASSLVSSLNYGYTF. In DNA form, the CDR3 reads TGTGCCAGCAGCTTAGTTTCGTCCCTTAACTATGGCTACACCTTC.

The rearrangement joins TRBV5-1 to TRBJ2-7; D not resolved. Germline CDR1 and CDR2: SGHRS and YFSETQ. The CDR3 consists of 14 residues. Trimming took off 0 bases at V and 6 bases at J, with 13 bases between the two ends. CDR3 coding DNA: TGCGCCAGCAGCTTGGCCGGTTTGGACGGCGAGCAGTACTTC. Amino acid sequence: CASSLAGLDGEQYF.

The chain joins TRBV7-2 to TRBJ1-2, with TRBD1 matching over 9 bases. This CDR3 is 17 amino acids long. V shed 5 bases and J 2 bases; nucleotides not matched to a gene: 12. Germline V gives CDR1 SGHTA, CDR2 FQGNSA. This CDR3 reads CASSLLNVGTGNYGYTF. CDR3 bases: TGTGCCAGCAGCCTCCTCAACGTAGGGACAGGGAACTATGGCTACACCTTC. Supplemented by reference TRBV7-2 and TRBJ1-2, the full variable domain reads GAGVSQSPSNKVTEKGKDVELRCDPISGHTALYWYRQSLGQGLEFLIYFQGNSAPDKSGLPSDRFSAERTGGSVSTLTIQRTQQEDSAVYLCASSLLNVGTGNYGYTFGSGTRLTVV.

Remarks on this clone: In the same sample, other DNA sequences code for this CDR3. The chain couples TRBV9 to TRBJ2-2; possible D gene TRBD1, 6 bases. The CDR3 consists of 13 residues. CDR1 is SGDLS, CDR2 YYNGEE, per germline. V lost 1 base to trimming and J lost 5 bases, with 6 bases between them. Here the CDR3 DNA reads TGTGCCAGCAGCGTAACAGGGACCGGGGAGCTGTTTTTT. Translating gives CASSVTGTGELFF. Drawing the rest from reference TRBV9 and TRBJ2-2, the complete variable domain is DSGVTQTPKHLITATGQRVTLRCSPRSGDLSVYWYQQSLDQGLQFLIQYYNGEERAKGNILERFSAQQFPDLHSELNLSSLELGDSALYFCASSVTGTGELFFGEGSRLTVL.

Remarks on this clone: The same CDR3 is also encoded by other DNA sequences in this sample. The chain links TRBV5-1 to TRBJ2-2; D gene ambiguous. V was cut by 0 bases and J by 0 bases, with 6 bases left in between. Per the germline V gene, CDR1 is SGHRS and CDR2 is YFSETQ. This CDR3 region has 15 residues. Here the CDR3 reads CASSLAVANTGELFF. DNA for the CDR3: TGCGCCAGCAGCTTGGCTGTCGCGAACACCGGGGAGCTGTTTTTT.

V gene TRBV30 combines with J gene TRBJ1-5; 10 bases match TRBD1. After removal of 3 bases from V and 5 bases from J, the junction contained 10 bases not matched to a gene. Germline V lookup: CDR1 GTSNPN, CDR2 SVGIG (reference sequence). The CDR3 loop spans 16 amino acids. CDR3 sequence: CAWRATGQGNHQPQHF. The CDR3 coding sequence is TGTGCCTGGAGGGCAACGGGACAGGGGAACCATCAGCCCCAGCATTTT.

The J gene is TRBJ1-4, the V gene TRBV29-1; D uncertain. The CDR3 contains 14 residues. Germline CDR1 SQVTM, CDR2 ANQGSEA. Trimming took off 4 bases at V and 0 bases at J, with 9 bases between the two ends. The CDR3 sequence is CSVVGASTNEKLFF. CDR3 DNA: TGCAGCGTTGTGGGCGCATCAACTAATGAAAAACTGTTTTTT.

The chain is built from TRBV27 and TRBJ2-2; D may be TRBD2 (6 bases). Germline V gives CDR1 MNHEY, CDR2 SMNVEV (reference sequence). The CDR3 runs 15 residues. The V and J ends lost 0 bases and 4 bases respectively, with 9 bases between them. This chain's CDR3 is CASSLSGGRTGELFF. CDR3 DNA sequence: TGTGCCAGCAGTTTATCGGGGGGACGCACCGGGGAGCTGTTTTTT.

The chain employs TRBV11-1 and TRBJ1-2; the D gene is possibly TRBD1 (5 bases). Germline assignment: CDR1 SGHAT and CDR2 FQDESV (reference sequence). The CDR3 covers 15 residues. V gave up 5 bases and J gave up 6 bases, with 19 bases separating them. In DNA form, the CDR3 reads TGTGCCAGCAGCCCCGAGGGGCTGCCCAAGGATGGCTACACCTTC. It encodes CASSPEGLPKDGYTF.